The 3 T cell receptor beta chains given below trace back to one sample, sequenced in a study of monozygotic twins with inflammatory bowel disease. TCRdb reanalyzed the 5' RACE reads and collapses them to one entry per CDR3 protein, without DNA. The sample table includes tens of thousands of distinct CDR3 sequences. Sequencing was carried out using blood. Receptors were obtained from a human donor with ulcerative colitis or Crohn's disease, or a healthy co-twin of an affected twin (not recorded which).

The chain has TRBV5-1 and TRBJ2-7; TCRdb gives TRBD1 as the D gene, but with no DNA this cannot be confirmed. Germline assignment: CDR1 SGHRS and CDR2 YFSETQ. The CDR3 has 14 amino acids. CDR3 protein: CASSPDTGSYEQYF. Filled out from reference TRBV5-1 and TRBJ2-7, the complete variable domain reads KAGVTQTPRYLIKTRGQQVTLSCSPISGHRSVSWYQQTPGQGLQFLFEYFSETQRNKGNFPGRFSGRQFSNSRSEMNVSTLELGDSALYLCASSPDTGSYEQYFGPGTRLTVT.

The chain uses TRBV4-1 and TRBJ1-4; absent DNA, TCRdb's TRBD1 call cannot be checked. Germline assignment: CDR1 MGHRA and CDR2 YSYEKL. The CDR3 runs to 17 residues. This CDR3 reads CASSQDLVGTVNEKLFF.

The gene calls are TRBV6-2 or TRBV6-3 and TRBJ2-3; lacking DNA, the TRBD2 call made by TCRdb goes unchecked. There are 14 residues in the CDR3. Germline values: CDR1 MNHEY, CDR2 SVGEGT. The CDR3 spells CASKGLAYTDTQYF.